This entry concerns a single T cell receptor beta chain. Antigen unknown. This entry is derived from a study of persistence of HIV-infected CD4 T cells. Regarding the study as a whole: Compared with CD3/CD28-stimulated cells, CMV- and Gag-responding cells showed lower TCRbeta richness.

Cells were stimulated with overlapping HIV-1 Gag 15-mer peptides. Sorted nonresponding memory CD4+ T cells were CD40L-negative, CD69-negative, CD45RO-high. A roughly 20-hour stimulation of CD8-depleted PBMCs used anti-CD28/CD49d costimulation, CD40-blocking antibody and enfuvirtide. This was the immunoSEQ version 4 assay in survey mode. Produced via immunoSEQ multiplex PCR; TCRdb's table is partial and in-frame only. The sample includes about 36,000 clones, approximately 81% of them seen just once. Germline CDR1 reads SNHLY; CDR2 reads FYNNEI. This CDR3 comprises 12 residues. Trimming shortened V by 3 bases and J by 7 bases, and 8 bases separated the two germline ends.

Sequenced here: cultured CD4+ T cells from PBMCs, sampled from a patient who received antiretroviral therapy. The sequence derives from an adult with HIV. The donor label of this sample is uncertain. The chain has TRBV2 and TRBJ2-3; D gene unclear. CDR3 bases: TGTGCCAGCAGTGACAACGGTTATACGCAGTATTTT. Its translation: CASSDNGYTQYF.